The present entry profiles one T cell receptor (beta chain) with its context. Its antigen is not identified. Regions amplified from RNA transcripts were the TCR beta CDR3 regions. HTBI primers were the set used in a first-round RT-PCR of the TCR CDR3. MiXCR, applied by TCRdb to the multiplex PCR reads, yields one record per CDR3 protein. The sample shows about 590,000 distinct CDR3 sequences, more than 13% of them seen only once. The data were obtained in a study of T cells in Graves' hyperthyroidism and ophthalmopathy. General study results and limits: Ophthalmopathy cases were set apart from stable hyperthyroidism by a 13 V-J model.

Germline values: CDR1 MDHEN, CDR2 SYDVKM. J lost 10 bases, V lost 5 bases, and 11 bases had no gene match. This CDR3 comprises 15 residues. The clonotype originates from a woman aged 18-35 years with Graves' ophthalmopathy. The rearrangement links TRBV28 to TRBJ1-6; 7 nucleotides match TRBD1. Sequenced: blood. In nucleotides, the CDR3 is TGTGCCAGCAGTAGCCCGACAGGGTCTGGATCACCCCTCCACTTT. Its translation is CASSSPTGSGSPLHF.